This TCR beta chain was captured by sequencing in a study of T cells after yellow fever vaccination (dated by TCRdb to between 2018 and 2021). With respect to the entire study: The SMART-Seq v4 Ultra Low Input RNA kit was used to prepare libraries from fractions with low cell numbers. To track T-cell clones before and after primary and booster YFV17D yellow fever vaccination, bulk TCR alpha and beta repertoires were sequenced longitudinally. Two healthy male donors, one aged 18 to 29 and one aged 30 to 40 years, made up the cohort. Blood was collected at multiple timepoints before and after primary and secondary immunization, and bulk PBMC replicates and cell subsets were isolated.

The sample's treatment or condition label is to be understood as: live attenuated yellow fever vaccine strain. At each blood-draw timepoint, two biological replicates of bulk PBMCs were collected. PBMCs were isolated from peripheral blood using a standard Ficoll-Paque protocol. TriZol was used to extract RNA from bulk PBMCs, CD4 and CD8 fractions, and dextramer-positive and dextramer-negative fractions. On this clonotype itself: The clone's antigen remains unknown. Base qualities are not provided; no much larger clone lies one nucleotide away.

The junction carries 11 bases between V and J, which are trimmed by 4 bases and 4 bases respectively. Taken from cysteine to phenylalanine, the CDR3 has 14 residues. Kept here is only the CDR3 DNA, which spans 42 bases and is read in frame from base 1. The germline V gene provides CDR1 SGHRS and CDR2 YFSETQ. TCR cDNA was synthesized by 5'RACE template switching, through which a universal primer site and unique molecular identifiers were introduced. Priming of cDNA synthesis was performed from both the TCR alpha and TCR beta constant segments. Two PCR steps were used to amplify libraries, with sample barcodes and sequencing adapters being added in the second step. Sequencing of the libraries was done on either Illumina HiSeq 2500 (2x100 bp) or NovaSeq (2x150 bp). On the authors' methods: Reads were demultiplexed and collapsed into UMI consensus sequences with MIGEC, and V(D)J alignment was performed with MiXCR. Vaccine-responding clonotypes were defined with edgeR using replicate PBMC samples, requiring FDR below 0.01 and a log2 fold change above 5 up to day 15. Bulk clonotypes were assigned CD4 or CD8 identity according to which sequenced CD4 or CD8 repertoire held them at higher abundance. TCRdb trimmed public reads at Q25 via fastp, called clones via MiXCR and kept in-frame beta chains. When rows share a CDR3 protein, they turn into one entry using the most common DNA and genes. It is TCRdb's table, rather than the study itself, that gives the V and J calls and clone size. The sample table shows 500,000 to 650,000 distinct CDR3 sequences, and around 16% are seen once. The ten most abundant clones make up roughly 17% of the sample.

Overall study results and their limits: Computational filtering was required because FACS-sorted repertoires could contain abundant contaminating clonotypes from the bulk population. The secondary T-cell response was weaker than the primary response but faster, peaking on day 5 instead of day 15. Because only a couple of donors were included in the study, the extent to which the findings can be generalized is limited. A small fraction of clonotypes showed up in both the CD4 and CD8 compartments, probably as a result of convergent recombination. Most clones expanded after primary vaccination were re-detected after the booster (almost 97% of CD4 and around 88% of CD8), suggesting broad memory maintenance.

The TCR comes from a man aged 18 to 29 who received the YFV17D yellow fever vaccine. In this chain, TRBV5-1 is recombined with TRBJ2-2; the D gene is perhaps TRBD1, on 6 matching bases. Sequences were derived from PBMCs, sampled 4 to 6 days after the first yellow fever vaccination. CDR3 reads: CASSVGQSTGELFF. Read as DNA, the sequence is TGCGCCAGCAGCGTCGGACAGAGCACCGGGGAGCTGTTTTTT.